The T cell receptor beta chain under discussion was sequenced for a study of shared clonotypes between healthy human individuals. Study results and caveats: Some clonotypes were shared by all four sorted-subset donors, while others were not shared. The non-shared ones had lower generation probabilities than the shared ones.

Data came from immunoSEQ multiplex PCR; TCRdb stores just in-frame clones and leaves some out. Here the sample spans about 2.1 million clones, 85% to 95% being singletons. In this sample, this clone turned up once. The target antigen is unknown. Naive CD8 cells comprised CD45RO-negative, CCR7-positively selected cells, excluding terminally differentiated effector memory CD45RA+ cells. Sequencing input: naive CD8+ T cells from PBMCs. This sequence originates from a man aged 18 to 29 in good health. Some clones in this sample may be carry-over from other donors' samples.

The CDR3 coding sequence is TGTGCCAGCAGCCAGGGGCCGGTGACTGAAGCTTTCTTT. This sequence encodes CASSQGPVTEAFF. This sequence joins TRBV27 and TRBJ1-1; D might be TRBD1 (6 bases). The CDR3 has 13 amino acids. V shed 6 bases and J shed 5 bases, with 13 bases lying between them. Germline lookup yields CDR1 MNHEY and CDR2 SMNVEV (reference sequence).